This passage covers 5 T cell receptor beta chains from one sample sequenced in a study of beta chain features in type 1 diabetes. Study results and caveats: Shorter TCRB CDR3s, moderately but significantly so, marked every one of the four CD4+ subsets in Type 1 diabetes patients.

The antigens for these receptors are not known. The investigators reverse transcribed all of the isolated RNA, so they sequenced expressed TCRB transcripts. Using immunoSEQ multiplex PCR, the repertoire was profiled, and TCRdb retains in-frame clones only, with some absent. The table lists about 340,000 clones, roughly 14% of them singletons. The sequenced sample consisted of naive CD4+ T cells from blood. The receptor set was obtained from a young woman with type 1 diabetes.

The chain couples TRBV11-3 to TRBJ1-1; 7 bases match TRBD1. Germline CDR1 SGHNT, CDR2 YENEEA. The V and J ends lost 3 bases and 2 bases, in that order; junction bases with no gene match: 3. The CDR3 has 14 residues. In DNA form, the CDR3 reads TGTGCCAGCAGCTTTGAGGGGGCAAACACTGAAGCTTTCTTT. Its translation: CASSFEGANTEAFF.

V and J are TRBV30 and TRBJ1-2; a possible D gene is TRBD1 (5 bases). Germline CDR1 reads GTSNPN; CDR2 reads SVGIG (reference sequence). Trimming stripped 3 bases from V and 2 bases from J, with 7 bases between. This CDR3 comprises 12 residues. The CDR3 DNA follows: TGTGCCTGGAGAGGGGAAAACTATGGCTACACCTTC. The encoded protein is CAWRGENYGYTF.

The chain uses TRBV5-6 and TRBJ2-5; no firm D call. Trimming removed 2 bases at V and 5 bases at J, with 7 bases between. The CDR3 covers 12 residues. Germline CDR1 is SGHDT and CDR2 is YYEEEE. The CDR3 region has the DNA TGTGCCAGCAGCTTAAGTGCGGAGACCCAGTACTTC. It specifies CASSLSAETQYF.

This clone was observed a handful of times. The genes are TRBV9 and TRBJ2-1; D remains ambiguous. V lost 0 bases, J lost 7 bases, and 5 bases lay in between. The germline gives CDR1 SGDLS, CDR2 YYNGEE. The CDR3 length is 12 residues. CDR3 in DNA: TGTGCCAGCAGCGTAGGAGTTAATGAGCAGTTCTTC. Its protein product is CASSVGVNEQFF.

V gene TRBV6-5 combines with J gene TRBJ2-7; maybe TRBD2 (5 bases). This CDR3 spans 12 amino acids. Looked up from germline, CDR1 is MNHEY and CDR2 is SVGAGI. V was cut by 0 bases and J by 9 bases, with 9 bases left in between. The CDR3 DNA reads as TGTGCCAGCAGTTACTCGAGGGCGGGGCAGTACGTC. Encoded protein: CASSYSRAGQYV.